The 19 T cell receptor beta chains given below trace back to one sample, sequenced in a study of identical twins. In TCRdb, the 5' RACE reads were re-called with MiXCR into one record per CDR3 protein. Here the sample spans fewer than 250,000 distinct CDR3 sequences, around 15% being singletons. The same data also contributed to another study, on T cells expressing NK-cell markers.

The sequenced sample was CD8+ T cells sorted from blood. These receptors came from a young woman in good health.

The chain joins TRBV12-3 or TRBV12-4 to TRBJ2-3; 11 nucleotides agree with TRBD2. V shed 6 bases and J 5 bases; nucleotides not matched to a gene: 10. The CDR3 is made up of 16 amino acids. The chain's CDR3 is CASSGTSGGSRDTQYF. CDR3 DNA: TGTGCCAGCAGCGGTACTAGCGGGGGCTCCCGAGATACGCAGTATTTT.

V gene TRBV7-2 combines with J gene TRBJ1-5; D not resolved. Trimming took off 0 bases at V and 6 bases at J, with 12 bases between the two ends. This CDR3 contains 15 residues. The V gene's germline CDR1 is SGHTA and CDR2 FQGNSA. The CDR3 sequence is CASSLASGVGQPQHF. The CDR3 nucleotides are TGTGCCAGCAGCTTAGCATCCGGGGTTGGTCAGCCCCAGCATTTT.

The chain links TRBV9 to TRBJ2-7; TRBD1 aligns across 7 bases. This CDR3 is built from 14 residues. Germline loops: CDR1 SGDLS, CDR2 YYNGEE. V lost 3 bases and J lost 1; bases outside the gene matches: 4. The CDR3 DNA reads as TGTGCCAGCAGCGAGGGACAGAAGTCCTACGAGCAGTACTTC. Residues: CASSEGQKSYEQYF.

This clonotype turned up a few times. The V gene is TRBV20-1, the J gene TRBJ2-1; TRBD2 agrees at 11 bases. The CDR3 is 15 residues long. Germline V gene lookup returns CDR1 DFQATT and CDR2 SNEGSKA (reference sequence). V gave up 4 bases and J gave up 3 bases; unmatched junction bases: 5. The CDR3 DNA reads TGCAGTGCTAAAACACTAGCGGGAGACTACAATGAGCAGTTCTTC. It codes for CSAKTLAGDYNEQFF.

The rearrangement links TRBV7-9 to TRBJ2-2; 7 bases fit TRBD2. This CDR3 spans 16 amino acids. V shed 5 bases, J shed 0 bases, and the junction held 6 bases outside the gene matches. Germline values: CDR1 SEHNR, CDR2 FQNEAQ (reference sequence). CDR3 in amino acids: CASSQSGGPNTGELFF. CDR3 in DNA: TGTGCCAGCAGCCAATCGGGAGGCCCGAACACCGGGGAGCTGTTTTTT.

This clonotype was found a few times. V gene TRBV12-3 or TRBV12-4 combines with J gene TRBJ2-7; TRBD2 matches 7 bases. The V gene end was trimmed by 8 bases and the J gene end by 2 bases; junction bases not matched to a gene: 12. The CDR3 consists of 15 residues. For the CDR3, the DNA is TGTGCCAGCTCCCGGGTGGGGGACTACCCCTACGAGCAGTACTTC. This codes for CASSRVGDYPYEQYF.

The V call is TRBV12-5, the J call TRBJ1-2; weak D call: TRBD1 (6 bases). There are 14 residues in the CDR3. V gave up 4 bases and J gave up 7 bases, with 16 bases separating them. Germline CDR1 LGHNT, CDR2 FRNRAP. In nucleotides, the CDR3 is TGTGCTAGTGGTTCCTCCACAGGGAGCGGTGGCTACACCTTC. It yields the protein CASGSSTGSGGYTF.

This clonotype was counted between two and nine times. The rearrangement links TRBV24-1 to TRBJ1-1, with D perhaps matching TRBD1 (5 bases). The CDR3 runs 15 residues. Trimming shortened V by 5 bases and J by 3 bases, and 15 bases separated the two germline ends. Germline CDR1 is KGHDR and CDR2 is SFDVKD. The CDR3 DNA is TGTGCCACCAGTGCCAGGGTAAACCCCCACACTGAAGCTTTCTTT. Translating it yields CATSARVNPHTEAFF.

V gene TRBV18 combines with J gene TRBJ2-7; D gene unclear. The V gene lost 8 bases and the J gene lost 0 bases, with 17 bases spanning the gap. Per germline, CDR1 KGHSH and CDR2 LQKENI. The CDR3 runs 15 residues. CDR3: CASGAGSQSSYEQYF. The CDR3 region has the DNA TGTGCCAGCGGCGCCGGGTCCCAGAGCTCCTACGAGCAGTACTTC.

The chain recombines TRBV5-8 with TRBJ2-3; tentative D call: TRBD2 (6 bases). The CDR3 contains 17 residues. The V end was cut by 6 bases, the J end by 0 bases, with 20 bases between. Looked up from germline, CDR1 is SGHTS and CDR2 is YDEGEE. The CDR3 is CASTYVVSGGSTDTQYF. The CDR3 DNA follows: TGTGCCAGCACCTATGTCGTATCCGGGGGTAGCACAGATACGCAGTATTTT.

The V gene is TRBV11-3, the J gene TRBJ2-1, with 7 bases that match TRBD1. V trimming: 7 bases; J trimming: 2 bases; junction bases outside the gene matches: 5. This CDR3 is built from 14 residues. From germline, CDR1 is SGHNT and CDR2 YENEEA. The DNA for the CDR3 is TGTGCCAGCACCCGGGACAGTGCCTACAATGAGCAGTTCTTC. This codes for CASTRDSAYNEQFF.

This clonotype was observed a handful of times. V and J are TRBV6-5 and TRBJ2-7; 10 nucleotides agree with TRBD2. The V and J ends lost 2 bases and 5 bases, in that order; junction bases with no gene match: 6. The CDR3 has 15 amino acids. CDR1 is MNHEY and CDR2 is SVGAGI in the germline V gene. The CDR3 region has the DNA TGTGCCAGCAGTTACCAGCGGGAGGGCCTGGACGAGCAGTACTTC. Its translation is CASSYQREGLDEQYF.

This clonotype was observed a handful of times. This chain uses TRBV7-6 with TRBJ2-1; perhaps TRBD2 as D (6 bases). Trimming cost V 7 bases and J 8 bases, with 15 bases left between them. From germline, CDR1 is SGHVS and CDR2 FNYEAQ. This CDR3 is 13 amino acids long. The CDR3 is CASTITTGDEQFF. The CDR3 coding sequence is TGTGCCAGCACTATTACCACGGGGGATGAGCAGTTCTTC.

The rearrangement joins TRBV11-2 to TRBJ2-4; D is possibly TRBD1 (6 bases). The CDR3 loop spans 16 amino acids. V was shortened by 5 bases and J by 2 bases, with 16 bases between the two germline ends. CDR1 and CDR2 from the germline V gene are SGHAT and FQNNGV. CDR3 amino acids: CASSGPDRETKNIQYF. The CDR3 DNA sequence: TGTGCCAGCAGCGGGCCGGACAGAGAAACCAAAAACATTCAGTACTTC.

This clonotype was detected a few times. The chain couples TRBV25-1 to TRBJ1-1, with 9 bases matching TRBD1. V gave up 5 bases and J gave up 7 bases; unmatched junction bases: 5. The CDR3 has 13 amino acids. Looked up from germline, CDR1 is MGHDK and CDR2 is SYGVNS. The CDR3 loop reads CASSFGQGLEAFF. CDR3 bases: TGTGCCAGCAGTTTCGGACAGGGGCTTGAAGCTTTCTTT. The full variable domain, rest sourced from reference TRBV25-1 and TRBJ1-1, is EADIYQTPRYLVIGTGKKITLECSQTMGHDKMYWYQQDPGMELHLIHYSYGVNSTEKGDLSSESTVSRIRTEHFPLTLESARPSHTSQYLCASSFGQGLEAFFGQGTRLTVV.

This clonotype has just a few counts. The V call is TRBV7-9, the J call TRBJ2-1; D remains ambiguous. Deletions cut 4 bases from V and 0 bases from J, with 10 bases between. This CDR3 has 15 residues. Germline V gene sequence: CDR1 SEHNR, CDR2 FQNEAQ (reference sequence). For the CDR3, the DNA is TGTGCCAGCAGCTCAAAGCCGTTCTCCTACAATGAGCAGTTCTTC. Its protein is CASSSKPFSYNEQFF.

This clonotype was counted between two and nine times. This chain links TRBV6-1 with TRBJ2-1; 7 bases line up with TRBD2. Germline CDR1 reads MNHNS; CDR2 reads SASEGT. V was clipped by 5 bases and J by 8 bases; unmatched bases: 12. The CDR3 sequence is 15 residues long. This CDR3 reads CASSLSGSIIDEQFF. The CDR3 bases are TGTGCCAGCAGTCTTAGCGGGTCGATTATAGATGAGCAGTTCTTC.

The chain is built from TRBV9 and TRBJ2-2; no clear D. Germline CDR1 SGDLS, CDR2 YYNGEE. The CDR3 sequence is 14 residues long. V lost 0 bases, J lost 0 bases, and 3 bases lay in between. This chain's CDR3 is CASSVVPNTGELFF. The CDR3 region has the DNA TGTGCCAGCAGCGTAGTACCGAACACCGGGGAGCTGTTTTTT.

This clonotype occurred a few times. The V and J genes are TRBV29-1 and TRBJ1-1; D may be TRBD1 (5 bases). Trimming took off 3 bases at V and 7 bases at J, with 9 bases between the two ends. Germline values: CDR1 SQVTM, CDR2 ANQGSEA. The CDR3 spans 11 residues. The CDR3 reads CSVDGQGEAFF. CDR3 nucleotide sequence: TGCAGCGTTGACGGGCAGGGTGAAGCTTTCTTT. Full variable domain (rest looked up from reference TRBV29-1 and TRBJ1-1): SAVISQKPSRDICQRGTSLTIQCQVDSQVTMMFWYRQQPGQSLTLIATANQGSEATYESGFVIDKFPISRPNLTFSTLTVSNMSPEDSSIYLCSVDGQGEAFFGQGTRLTVV.